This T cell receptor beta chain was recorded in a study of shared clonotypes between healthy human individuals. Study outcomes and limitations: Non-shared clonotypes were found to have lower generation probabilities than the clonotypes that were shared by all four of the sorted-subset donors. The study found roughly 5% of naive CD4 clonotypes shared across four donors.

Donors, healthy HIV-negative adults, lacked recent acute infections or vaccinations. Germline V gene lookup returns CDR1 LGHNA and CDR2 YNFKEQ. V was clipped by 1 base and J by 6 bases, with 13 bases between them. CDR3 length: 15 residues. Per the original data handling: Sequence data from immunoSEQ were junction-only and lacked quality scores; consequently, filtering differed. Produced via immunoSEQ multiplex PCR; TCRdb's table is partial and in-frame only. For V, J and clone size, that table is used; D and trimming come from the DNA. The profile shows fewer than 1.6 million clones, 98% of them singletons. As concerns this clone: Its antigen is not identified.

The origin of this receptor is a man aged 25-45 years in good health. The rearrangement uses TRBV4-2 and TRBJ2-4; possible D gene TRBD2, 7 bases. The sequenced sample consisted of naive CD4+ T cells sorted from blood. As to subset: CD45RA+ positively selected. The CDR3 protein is CASSQAGASGNIQYF. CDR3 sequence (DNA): TGTGCCAGCAGCCAAGCAGGGGCTAGCGGAAACATTCAGTACTTC.